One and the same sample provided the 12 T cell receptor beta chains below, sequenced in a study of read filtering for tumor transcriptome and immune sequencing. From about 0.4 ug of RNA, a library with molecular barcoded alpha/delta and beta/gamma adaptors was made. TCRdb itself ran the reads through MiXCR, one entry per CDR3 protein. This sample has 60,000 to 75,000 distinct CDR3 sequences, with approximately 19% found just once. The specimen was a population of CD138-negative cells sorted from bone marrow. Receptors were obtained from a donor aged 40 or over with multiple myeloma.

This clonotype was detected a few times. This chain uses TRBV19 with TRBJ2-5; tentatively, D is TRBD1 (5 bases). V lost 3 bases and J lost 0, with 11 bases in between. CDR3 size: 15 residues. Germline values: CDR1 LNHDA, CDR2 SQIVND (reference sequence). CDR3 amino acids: CASSISDSHQETQYF. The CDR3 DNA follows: TGTGCCAGTAGTATCTCCGACAGCCACCAAGAGACCCAGTACTTC. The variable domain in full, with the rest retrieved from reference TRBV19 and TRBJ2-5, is DGGITQSPKYLFRKEGQNVTLSCEQNLNHDAMYWYRQDPGQGLRLIYYSQIVNDFQKGDIAEGYSVSREKKESFPLTVTSAQKNPTAFYLCASSISDSHQETQYFGPGTRLLVL.

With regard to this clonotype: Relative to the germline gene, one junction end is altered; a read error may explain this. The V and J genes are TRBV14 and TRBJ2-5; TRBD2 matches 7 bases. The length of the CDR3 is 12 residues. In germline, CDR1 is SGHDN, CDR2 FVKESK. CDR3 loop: CASGQAGETQYF. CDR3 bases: TGTGCCAGCGGCCAAGCGGGGGAGACCCAGTACTTC.

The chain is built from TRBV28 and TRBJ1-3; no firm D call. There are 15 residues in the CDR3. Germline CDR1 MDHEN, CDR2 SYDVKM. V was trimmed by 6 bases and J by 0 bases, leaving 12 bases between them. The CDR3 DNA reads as TGTGCCAGCAGCCCTGGACGGACCTCTGGAAACACCATATATTTT. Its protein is CASSPGRTSGNTIYF.

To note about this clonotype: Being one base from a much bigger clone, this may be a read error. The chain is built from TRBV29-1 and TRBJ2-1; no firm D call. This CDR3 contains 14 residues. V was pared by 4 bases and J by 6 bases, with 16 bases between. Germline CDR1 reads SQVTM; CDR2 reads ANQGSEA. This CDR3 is CSVARLLTSNEQFF. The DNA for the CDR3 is TGCAGCGTTGCCAGGTTATTGACGTCCAATGAGCAGTTCTTC.

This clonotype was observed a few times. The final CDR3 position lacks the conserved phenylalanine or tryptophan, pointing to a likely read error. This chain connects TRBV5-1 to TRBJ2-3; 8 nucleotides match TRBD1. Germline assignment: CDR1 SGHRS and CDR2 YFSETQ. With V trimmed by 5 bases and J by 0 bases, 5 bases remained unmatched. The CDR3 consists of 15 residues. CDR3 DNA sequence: TGCGCCAGCAGTCTGGGACAGGTTAGCACAGATACGCAGTATCTT. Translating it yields CASSLGQVSTDTQYL.

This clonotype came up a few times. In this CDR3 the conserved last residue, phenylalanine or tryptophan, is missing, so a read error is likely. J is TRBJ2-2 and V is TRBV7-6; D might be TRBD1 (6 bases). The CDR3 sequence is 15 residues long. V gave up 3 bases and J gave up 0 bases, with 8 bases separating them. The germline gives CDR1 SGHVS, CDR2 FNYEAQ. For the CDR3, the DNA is TGTGCCAGCAGCTTGGGACACGCGAACACCGGGGAGCTGTTTTCT. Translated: CASSLGHANTGELFS.

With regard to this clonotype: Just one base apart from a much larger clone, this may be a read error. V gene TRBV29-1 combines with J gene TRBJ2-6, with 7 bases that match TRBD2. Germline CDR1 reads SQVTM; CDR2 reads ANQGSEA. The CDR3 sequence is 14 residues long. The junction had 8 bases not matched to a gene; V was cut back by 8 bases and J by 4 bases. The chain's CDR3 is CSLVGGFGANVLTF. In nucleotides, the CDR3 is TGCAGCTTAGTGGGGGGGTTCGGGGCCAACGTCCTGACTTTC. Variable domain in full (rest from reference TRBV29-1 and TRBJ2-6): SAVISQKPSRDICQRGTSLTIQCQVDSQVTMMFWYRQQPGQSLTLIATANQGSEATYESGFVIDKFPISRPNLTFSTLTVSNMSPEDSSIYLCSLVGGFGANVLTFGAGSRLTVL.

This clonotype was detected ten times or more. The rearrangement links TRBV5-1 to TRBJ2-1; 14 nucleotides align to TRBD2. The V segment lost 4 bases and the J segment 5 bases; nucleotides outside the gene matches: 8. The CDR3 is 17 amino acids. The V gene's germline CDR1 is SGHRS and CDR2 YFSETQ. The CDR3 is CASSTGLAGGVNNEQFF. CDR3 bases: TGCGCCAGCAGCACCGGACTAGCGGGGGGTGTTAACAATGAGCAGTTCTTC.

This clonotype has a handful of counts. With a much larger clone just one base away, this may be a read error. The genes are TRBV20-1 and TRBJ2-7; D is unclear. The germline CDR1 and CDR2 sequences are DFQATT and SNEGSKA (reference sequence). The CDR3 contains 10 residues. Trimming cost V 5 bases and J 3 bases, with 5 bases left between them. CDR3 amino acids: CSADNYEQYF. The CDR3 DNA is TGCAGTGCTGATAACTACGAGCAGTACTTC.

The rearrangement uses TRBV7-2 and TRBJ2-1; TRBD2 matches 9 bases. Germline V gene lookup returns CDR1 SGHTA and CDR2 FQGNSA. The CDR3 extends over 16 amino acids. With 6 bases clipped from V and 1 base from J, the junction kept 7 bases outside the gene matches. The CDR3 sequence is CASRAGGGNSYNEQFF. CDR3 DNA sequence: TGTGCCAGCAGAGCGGGGGGCGGAAATTCCTACAATGAGCAGTTCTTC.

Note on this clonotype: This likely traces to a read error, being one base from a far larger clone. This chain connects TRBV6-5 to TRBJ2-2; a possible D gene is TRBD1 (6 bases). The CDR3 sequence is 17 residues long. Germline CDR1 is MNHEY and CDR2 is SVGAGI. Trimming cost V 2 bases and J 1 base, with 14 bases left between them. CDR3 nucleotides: TGTGCCAGCAGTTACCTAGAGGGGGAACTGAACACCGGGGAGCTGTTTTTT. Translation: CASSYLEGELNTGELFF.

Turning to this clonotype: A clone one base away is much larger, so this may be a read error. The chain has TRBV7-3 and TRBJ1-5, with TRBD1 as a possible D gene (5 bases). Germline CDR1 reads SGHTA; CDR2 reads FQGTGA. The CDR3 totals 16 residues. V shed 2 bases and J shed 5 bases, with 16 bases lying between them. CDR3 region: CASSLEEDGADQPQHF. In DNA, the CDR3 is TGTGCCAGCAGCTTAGAGGAGGATGGGGCCGATCAGCCCCAGCATTTT.